These 7 T cell receptor beta chains share one sample of origin, sequenced in a study of T cell changes during pregnancy in multiple sclerosis. Method: immunoSEQ multiplex PCR; TCRdb's copy keeps in-frame clones and lacks some. The table includes 66,000 or so clones, approximately 90% detected once. This material consisted of peripheral blood, taken in the first trimester of pregnancy. The receptors were sampled from a female donor in good health, enrolled as a control in a pregnancy study.

CDR3 region: CASSRGTSGGAEELFF. Written as DNA, the CDR3 is TGTGCCAGCAGCCGGGGGACTAGCGGGGGGGCCGAGGAGCTGTTTTTT. The J gene is TRBJ2-2, the V gene TRBV9, with TRBD2 identical over 16 bases. CDR1 and CDR2 (germline): SGDLS, YYNGEE. With 4 bases clipped from V and 10 bases from J, the junction kept 7 bases outside the gene matches. CDR3 length: 16 residues.

The chain employs TRBV10-3 and TRBJ2-2; weak D call: TRBD2 (5 bases). Germline CDR1 reads ENHRY; CDR2 reads SYGVKD. The germline V and J ends were trimmed by 10 bases and 5 bases, with 11 bases remaining between them. This CDR3 has 12 residues. CDR3 nucleotides: TGTGCCAGTGACCGAGGGACCGGGGAGCTGTTTTTT. It specifies CASDRGTGELFF.

The V and J genes are TRBV7-2 and TRBJ1-3; D remains ambiguous. Germline V gene data show CDR1 as SGHTA and CDR2 as FQGNSA. The CDR3 covers 14 residues. The V gene lost 1 base and the J gene lost 3 bases, with 7 bases spanning the gap. The CDR3, as DNA: TGTGCCAGCAGCTTAGGGCCAAATGGAAACACCATATATTTT. Its translation is CASSLGPNGNTIYF.

This chain links TRBV5-1 with TRBJ1-1; a weak D match, TRBD1 (6 bases). The CDR3 covers 15 residues. Deletions cut 3 bases from V and 3 bases from J, with 15 bases between. Germline values: CDR1 SGHRS, CDR2 YFSETQ. The CDR3 DNA reads TGCGCCAGCAGCTCCGCAGGGGTTGGGGACACTGAAGCTTTCTTT. Amino acids: CASSSAGVGDTEAFF. Together with reference TRBV5-1 and TRBJ1-1, the CDR3 gives the full variable domain: KAGVTQTPRYLIKTRGQQVTLSCSPISGHRSVSWYQQTPGQGLQFLFEYFSETQRNKGNFPGRFSGRQFSNSRSEMNVSTLELGDSALYLCASSSAGVGDTEAFFGQGTRLTVV.

This chain connects TRBV19 to TRBJ1-2; TRBD1 matches 7 bases. Germline loops: CDR1 LNHDA, CDR2 SQIVND (reference sequence). J gave up 8 bases and V 5 bases, and 8 bases lay outside the gene matches. This CDR3 contains 13 residues. CDR3 region: CASSPDRVGGYTF. The CDR3 DNA reads TGTGCCAGTAGTCCCGACAGGGTTGGGGGCTACACCTTC. The entire variable domain, with the rest obtained from reference TRBV19 and TRBJ1-2, is as follows: DGGITQSPKYLFRKEGQNVTLSCEQNLNHDAMYWYRQDPGQGLRLIYYSQIVNDFQKGDIAEGYSVSREKKESFPLTVTSAQKNPTAFYLCASSPDRVGGYTFGSGTRLTVV.

The J gene is TRBJ1-1, the V gene TRBV7-8; the D is unclear. V lost 2 bases to trimming and J lost 1 base, with 5 bases between them. Germline assignment: CDR1 SGHVS and CDR2 FQNEAQ. The CDR3 covers 13 residues. In DNA, the CDR3 is TGTGCCAGCAGCTTACTGCGGAACACTGAAGCTTTCTTT. Protein: CASSLLRNTEAFF.

This rearrangement joins TRBV29-1 to TRBJ2-7; 8 bases match TRBD1. The germline CDR1 and CDR2 sequences are SQVTM and ANQGSEA. The CDR3 runs to 13 residues. V was clipped by 7 bases and J by 4 bases; unmatched bases: 9. CDR3 nucleotides: TGCAGCGGATCGGACAGGGTCGGGTACGAGCAGTACTTC. This codes for CSGSDRVGYEQYF.